What follows describes a single T cell receptor beta chain. TCRdb's copy holds only in-frame clones and misses some; the assay was immunoSEQ multiplex PCR. The sample has about 2 million clones; 85% to 95% are singletons. Unmatched junction bases numbered 7, after V lost 5 bases and J lost 3 bases. The CDR3 runs 15 residues. Germline CDR1 SGHRS, CDR2 YFSETQ. Splitting the CD4+ cells yielded a CD45RA+ naive subset and a CD45RA-negative memory subset. This sample is drawn from a study of shared clonotypes between healthy human individuals. The sequenced sample was naive CD4+ T cells sorted from blood. Noted subset: CD45RA+ positively selected. The gene calls are TRBV5-1 and TRBJ2-1, with 8 bases aligning to TRBD2. This TCR derives from a man aged 18 to 29 in good health. CDR3 region: CASRGAGVSYNEQFF. CDR3 nucleotide sequence: TGCGCCAGCAGAGGAGCGGGAGTAAGCTACAATGAGCAGTTCTTC. Full variable domain (remainder filled in from reference TRBV5-1 and TRBJ2-1): KAGVTQTPRYLIKTRGQQVTLSCSPISGHRSVSWYQQTPGQGLQFLFEYFSETQRNKGNFPGRFSGRQFSNSRSEMNVSTLELGDSALYLCASRGAGVSYNEQFFGPGTRLTVL.